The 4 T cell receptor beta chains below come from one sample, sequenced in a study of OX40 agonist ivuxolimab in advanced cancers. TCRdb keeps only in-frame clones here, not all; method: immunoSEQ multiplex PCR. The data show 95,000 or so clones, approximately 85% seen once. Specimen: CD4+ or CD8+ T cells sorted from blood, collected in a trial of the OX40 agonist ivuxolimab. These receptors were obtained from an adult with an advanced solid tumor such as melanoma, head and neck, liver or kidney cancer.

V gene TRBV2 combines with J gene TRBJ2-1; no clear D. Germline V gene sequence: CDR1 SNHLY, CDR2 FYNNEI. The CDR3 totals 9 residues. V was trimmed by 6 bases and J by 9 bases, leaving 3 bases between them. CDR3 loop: CASRAEQFF. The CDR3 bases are TGTGCCAGCAGGGCTGAGCAGTTCTTC.

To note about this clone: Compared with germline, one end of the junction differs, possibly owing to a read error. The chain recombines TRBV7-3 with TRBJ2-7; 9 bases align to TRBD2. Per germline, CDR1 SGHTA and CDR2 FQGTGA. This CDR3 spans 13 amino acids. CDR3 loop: CARSPLAGDEQYF. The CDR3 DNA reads TGTGCCCGCAGCCCATTAGCGGGAGACGAGCAGTACTTC.

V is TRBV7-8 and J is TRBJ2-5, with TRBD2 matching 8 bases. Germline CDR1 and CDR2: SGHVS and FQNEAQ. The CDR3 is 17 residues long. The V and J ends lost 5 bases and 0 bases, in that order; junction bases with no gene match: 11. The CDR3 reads CASSTRTSGINQETQYF. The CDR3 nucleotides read TGTGCCAGCAGCACCCGAACTAGCGGAATAAACCAAGAGACCCAGTACTTC.

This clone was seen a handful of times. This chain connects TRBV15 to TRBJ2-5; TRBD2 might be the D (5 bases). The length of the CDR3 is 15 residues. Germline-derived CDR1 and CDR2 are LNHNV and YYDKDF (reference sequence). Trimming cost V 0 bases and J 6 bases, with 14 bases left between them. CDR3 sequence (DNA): TGTGCCACCAGCAGAGATAGGAATAGCGTGCAGACCCAGTACTTC. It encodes CATSRDRNSVQTQYF. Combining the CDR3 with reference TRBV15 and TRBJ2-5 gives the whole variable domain DAMVIQNPRYQVTQFGKPVTLSCSQTLNHNVMYWYQQKSSQAPKLLFHYYDKDFNNEADTPDNFQSRRPNTSFCFLDIRSPGLGDTAMYLCATSRDRNSVQTQYFGPGTRLLVL.